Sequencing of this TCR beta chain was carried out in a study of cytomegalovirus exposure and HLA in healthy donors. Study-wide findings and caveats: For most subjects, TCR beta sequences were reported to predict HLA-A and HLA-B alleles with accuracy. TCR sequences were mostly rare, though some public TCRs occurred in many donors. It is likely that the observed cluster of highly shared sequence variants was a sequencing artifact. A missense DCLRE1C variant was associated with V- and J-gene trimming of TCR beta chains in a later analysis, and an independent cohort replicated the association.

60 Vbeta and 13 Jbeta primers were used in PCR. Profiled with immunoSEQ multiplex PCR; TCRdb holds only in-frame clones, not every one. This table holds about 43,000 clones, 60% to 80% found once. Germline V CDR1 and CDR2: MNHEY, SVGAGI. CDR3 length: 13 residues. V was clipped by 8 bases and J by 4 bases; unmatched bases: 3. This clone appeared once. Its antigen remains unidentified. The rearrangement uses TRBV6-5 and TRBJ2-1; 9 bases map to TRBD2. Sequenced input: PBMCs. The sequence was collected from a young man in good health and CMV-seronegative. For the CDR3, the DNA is TGTGCCAGCTCAGCGGGAGGATACAATGAGCAGTTCTTC. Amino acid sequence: CASSAGGYNEQFF.